These 26 T cell receptor beta chains came from one sample sequenced in a study of blood T cell repertoires in COVID-19. The table came from immunoSEQ multiplex PCR; TCRdb's copy has only in-frame clones and leaves some out. The data contain around 230,000 clones, 85% of them singletons. The sequenced sample consisted of peripheral blood. These receptors were obtained from a man between 45 and 60 years old with COVID-19, enrolled during active disease.

This chain connects TRBV5-1 to TRBJ2-3, with 10 nucleotides matching TRBD2. The V gene end was trimmed by 2 bases and the J gene end by 2 bases; junction bases not matched to a gene: 8. The CDR3 has 17 amino acids. The V gene's germline CDR1 is SGHRS and CDR2 YFSETQ. The CDR3 region is CASSLNLAGGPTDTQYF. In DNA form, the CDR3 reads TGCGCCAGCAGCTTAAACTTAGCGGGGGGCCCCACAGATACGCAGTATTTT.

This clone appeared a single time. The chain links TRBV12-3 or TRBV12-4 to TRBJ2-7, with TRBD1 matching 7 bases. The CDR3 loop spans 13 amino acids. With 5 bases clipped from V and 7 bases from J, the junction kept 8 bases outside the gene matches. The CDR3 sequence: CASSRQGFQEQYF. CDR3 bases: TGTGCCAGCAGTAGACAGGGTTTTCAGGAGCAGTACTTC.

The V and J genes are TRBV19 and TRBJ2-2, with unresolved D. V was clipped by 8 bases and J by 6 bases, with 10 bases between them. The CDR3 length is 12 residues. Germline CDR1 and CDR2: LNHDA and SQIVND (reference sequence). DNA of the CDR3: TGTGCCAGTTCTATCATATCCGGGGAGCTGTTTTTT. This encodes CASSIISGELFF.

CDR3 protein: CASTPGYTLYNEQFF. The DNA of the CDR3 is TGCGCCAGCACACCAGGGTACACTCTATACAATGAGCAGTTCTTC. V gene TRBV5-1 combines with J gene TRBJ2-1, with D perhaps TRBD1 (5 bases). Germline CDR1 SGHRS, CDR2 YFSETQ. The CDR3 totals 15 residues. Trimming took 6 bases from V and 4 from J, leaving 17 bases between them.

This chain uses TRBV21-1 with TRBJ1-2. TRBV21-1 is an annotated pseudogene. The CDR3 totals 14 residues. CDR3 DNA sequence: TGTGCCAGCAGCCCTCGGTGGGGGGGCTATGGCTACACCTTC. It encodes CASSPRWGGYGYTF.

The chain employs TRBV11-2 and TRBJ2-2; 8 nucleotides align to TRBD1. Trimming removed 5 bases from V and 4 bases from J; junction bases left unmatched: 9. The germline V gene encodes CDR1 SGHAT and CDR2 FQNNGV. CDR3 length: 16 residues. This CDR3 is CASSARAGGITGELFF. The DNA of the CDR3 is TGTGCCAGCAGCGCACGGGCAGGGGGCATCACCGGGGAGCTGTTTTTT.

CDR3 amino acids: CASSLRTGTYGYTF. As DNA, the CDR3 is TGTGCCAGCAGCCTAAGGACAGGAACCTATGGCTACACCTTC. The gene calls are TRBV3-1 (or the pseudogene TRBV3-2) and TRBJ1-2, with 7 bases aligning to TRBD1. Germline V lookup: CDR1 LGHDT, CDR2 YNNKEL (reference sequence). The CDR3 contains 14 residues. With 4 bases clipped from V and 4 bases from J, the junction kept 6 bases outside the gene matches.

V is TRBV19 and J is TRBJ1-5, with D perhaps matching TRBD1 (5 bases). Trimming stripped 7 bases from V and 4 bases from J, with 14 bases between. The length of the CDR3 is 14 residues. CDR1 LNHDA and CDR2 SQIVND come from the germline V gene (reference sequence). The CDR3 reads CASNPGTTNQPQHF. The CDR3 DNA reads as TGTGCCAGTAACCCGGGGACTACGAATCAGCCCCAGCATTTT.

This clone has a handful of counts. The CDR3 region is CAISESLAGGQFF. For the CDR3, the DNA is TGTGCCATCAGTGAGTCCCTAGCGGGGGGACAGTTCTTC. The genes are TRBV10-3 and TRBJ2-1; 11 bases fit TRBD2. Germline trimming cut 0 bases from V and 13 bases from J; bases unmatched to any gene: 2. CDR3 length: 13 amino acids. Germline lookup yields CDR1 ENHRY and CDR2 SYGVKD.

The genes are TRBV5-1 and TRBJ2-3; 12 bases line up with TRBD2. The CDR3 loop spans 17 amino acids. Looked up from germline, CDR1 is SGHRS and CDR2 is YFSETQ. V was clipped by 3 bases and J by 4 bases; unmatched bases: 9. CDR3 bases: TGCGCCAGCAGCTCACAAGGACTAGCGGGGTTTCCAGATACGCAGTATTTT. It translates to CASSSQGLAGFPDTQYF.

J is TRBJ1-4 and V is TRBV18, with a tentative D call TRBD1 (6 bases). From germline, CDR1 is KGHSH and CDR2 LQKENI. The V end lost 5 bases, the J end lost 4 bases, and 14 bases lay between the germline ends. This CDR3 contains 15 residues. The CDR3 DNA is TGTGCCAGCTCATACACACAGGGTGATAATGAAAAACTGTTTTTT. Its protein product is CASSYTQGDNEKLFF.

The J gene is TRBJ2-7, the V gene TRBV9; 8 bases line up with TRBD1. V trimming: 0 bases; J trimming: 2 bases; junction bases outside the gene matches: 4. This CDR3 is 15 amino acids long. CDR1 is SGDLS, CDR2 YYNGEE, per germline. This CDR3 is CASSVDTGGTYEQYF. CDR3 nucleotides: TGTGCCAGCAGCGTAGATACAGGGGGGACCTACGAGCAGTACTTC.

Here the CDR3 DNA reads TGTGCCAGCAGTGTGGTCGGCAGGGGGACTTCTAACTATGGCTACACCTTC. This codes for CASSVVGRGTSNYGYTF. The gene calls are TRBV6-1 and TRBJ1-2; 7 bases align to TRBD1. Germline CDR1 MNHNS, CDR2 SASEGT. J lost 0 bases, V lost 4 bases, and 11 bases had no gene match. There are 17 residues in the CDR3.

The CDR3 sequence: CASSYSRDRPNTGELFF. The CDR3 DNA reads TGTGCCAGCAGTTACTCGAGGGATCGACCGAACACCGGGGAGCTGTTTTTT. The rearrangement joins TRBV6-2 or TRBV6-3 to TRBJ2-2, with a possible D match to TRBD2 (5 bases). V lost 0 bases to trimming and J lost 0 bases, with 11 bases between them. The CDR3 loop spans 17 amino acids. Germline V gene lookup returns CDR1 MNHEY and CDR2 SVGEGT.

J is TRBJ1-1 and V is TRBV30; D remains ambiguous. Germline loops: CDR1 GTSNPN, CDR2 SVGIG (reference sequence). There are 13 residues in the CDR3. Trimming removed 2 bases from V and 7 bases from J, with 14 bases in between. DNA for the CDR3: TGTGCCTGGAGTCTTCAAACGCTACGTGAAGCTTTCTTT. Protein sequence: CAWSLQTLREAFF.

The rearrangement links TRBV5-1 to TRBJ2-6, with 7 bases identical to TRBD1. Germline V gene data show CDR1 as SGHRS and CDR2 as YFSETQ. J lost 3 bases, V lost 4 bases, and 7 bases had no gene match. This CDR3 comprises 16 residues. CDR3 sequence: CASSEGQEGGANVLTF. CDR3 bases: TGCGCCAGCAGCGAAGGACAGGAAGGTGGGGCCAACGTCCTGACTTTC.

V is TRBV9 and J is TRBJ2-5; 7 bases agree with TRBD1. The V gene end was trimmed by 3 bases and the J gene end by 4 bases; junction bases not matched to a gene: 9. Looked up from germline, CDR1 is SGDLS and CDR2 is YYNGEE. CDR3 size: 15 residues. Written as DNA, the CDR3 is TGTGCCAGCAGCGCCACTACAGGGGTAGGAGAGACCCAGTACTTC. Its translation: CASSATTGVGETQYF.

The J gene is TRBJ2-7, the V gene TRBV7-9; 7 bases fit TRBD1. This CDR3 region has 17 residues. The germline V gene encodes CDR1 SEHNR and CDR2 FQNEAQ (reference sequence). Losses at the gene ends were 5 bases for V and 2 bases for J; bases not matched to a gene: 15. The CDR3 DNA reads as TGTGCCAGCAGCCTTTACTTGGGACAGAATTTTCCCTACGAGCAGTACTTC. This encodes CASSLYLGQNFPYEQYF.

J is TRBJ2-1 and V is TRBV24-1; 10 bases match TRBD2. With 4 bases clipped from V and 7 bases from J, the junction kept 9 bases outside the gene matches. The CDR3 totals 16 residues. CDR1 is KGHDR, CDR2 SFDVKD, per germline. The CDR3 protein is CATSDPAGGPPNEQFF. As DNA, the CDR3 is TGTGCCACCAGTGACCCAGCGGGGGGGCCCCCTAATGAGCAGTTCTTC.

The V gene is TRBV7-9, the J gene TRBJ1-4; TRBD1 might be the D (6 bases). Trimming removed 10 bases from V and 8 bases from J, with 23 bases in between. Per the germline V gene, CDR1 is SEHNR and CDR2 is FQNEAQ (reference sequence). This CDR3 is 15 amino acids long. The CDR3 nucleotides read TGTGCCACAGGAACAACAGGGTACCCTTCCGAAAAACTGTTTTTT. It codes for CATGTTGYPSEKLFF.

The V and J genes are TRBV27 and TRBJ2-1, with D possibly TRBD1 on 6 matching bases. V lost 5 bases, J lost 5 bases, and 16 bases lay in between. The CDR3 has 15 amino acids. Germline assignment: CDR1 MNHEY and CDR2 SMNVEV (reference sequence). CDR3 nucleotide sequence: TGTGCCAGCAGTACGACTAACAGGGAGCACAATGAGCAGTTCTTC. Its translation: CASSTTNREHNEQFF.

The CDR3 nucleotides are TGTGCTACCCGTCCGGGGGTAGGAGGATACAATGAGCAGTTCTTC. This sequence encodes CATRPGVGGYNEQFF. This chain connects TRBV10-3 to TRBJ2-1; D may be TRBD2 (6 bases). The germline CDR1 and CDR2 sequences are ENHRY and SYGVKD. CDR3 length equals 15 residues.

J is TRBJ1-5 and V is TRBV6-4, with TRBD1 matching 7 bases. This CDR3 is built from 14 residues. Germline CDR1 and CDR2: MRHNA and SNTAGT. V gave up 2 bases and J gave up 4 bases; unmatched junction bases: 2. The CDR3 nucleotides are TGTGCCAGCAGTGACGGACAGGCTAATCAGCCCCAGCATTTT. This gives the protein CASSDGQANQPQHF.

The rearrangement uses TRBV5-4 and TRBJ2-3; 9 bases align to TRBD2. V shed 2 bases, J shed 0 bases, and the junction held 7 bases outside the gene matches. CDR3 length equals 17 residues. Per germline, CDR1 SGHNT and CDR2 YYREEE (reference sequence). The CDR3 bases are TGTGCCAGCAGCTTAAAAAGAGCGGGGGGAAGCACAGATACGCAGTATTTT. This translates into CASSLKRAGGSTDTQYF.

The rearrangement uses TRBV9 and TRBJ2-6; D ambiguous. Germline V gives CDR1 SGDLS, CDR2 YYNGEE. The CDR3 is made up of 14 amino acids. Trimming stripped 2 bases from V and 1 base from J, with 4 bases between. The CDR3 nucleotides read TGTGCCAGCAGCGTTGAGTCTGGGGCCAACGTCCTGACTTTC. Amino acids: CASSVESGANVLTF.

The rearrangement joins TRBV20-1 to TRBJ1-5, with D possibly TRBD1 on 5 matching bases. CDR1 is DFQATT and CDR2 is SNEGSKA in the germline V gene (reference sequence). Trimming took off 5 bases at V and 1 base at J, with 15 bases between the two ends. This CDR3 comprises 15 residues. CDR3 bases: TGCAGTGCTCGTGTTAGGAGGGGAAGCAATCAGCCCCAGCATTTT. It specifies CSARVRRGSNQPQHF.